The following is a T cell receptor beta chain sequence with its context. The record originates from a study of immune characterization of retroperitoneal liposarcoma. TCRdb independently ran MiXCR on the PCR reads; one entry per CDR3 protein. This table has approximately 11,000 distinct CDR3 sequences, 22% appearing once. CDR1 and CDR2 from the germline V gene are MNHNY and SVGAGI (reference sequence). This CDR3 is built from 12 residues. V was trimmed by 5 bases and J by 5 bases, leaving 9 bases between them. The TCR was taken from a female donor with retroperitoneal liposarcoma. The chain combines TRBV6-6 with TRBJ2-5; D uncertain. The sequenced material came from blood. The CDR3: CASSTTGETQYF. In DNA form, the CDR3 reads TGTGCCAGCAGTACCACTGGGGAGACCCAGTACTTC.